Each of the 3 T cell receptor beta chains below was sequenced from the same sample in a study of blood T cell repertoires in COVID-19. Profiled with immunoSEQ multiplex PCR; TCRdb holds only in-frame clones, not every one. The sample includes 120,000 to 150,000 clones, 85% to 90% of them seen just once. Material for sequencing was peripheral blood. These receptors were obtained from a woman of 80 years or more with acute or convalescent COVID-19.

This chain connects TRBV7-9 to TRBJ1-2; 9 bases agree with TRBD1. After removal of 3 bases from V and 7 bases from J, the junction contained 12 bases not matched to a gene. The CDR3 consists of 16 residues. Germline-derived CDR1 and CDR2 are SEHNR and FQNEAQ (reference sequence). CDR3 in DNA: TGTGCCAGCAGCTTCACGGCGGGACAGGGAAGATTTGGCTACACCTTC. As protein: CASSFTAGQGRFGYTF. The variable domain in full, with the rest retrieved from reference TRBV7-9 and TRBJ1-2, is DTGVSQNPRHKITKRGQNVTFRCDPISEHNRLYWYRQTLGQGPEFLTYFQNEAQLEKSRLLSDRFSAERPKGSFSTLEIQRTEQGDSAMYLCASSFTAGQGRFGYTFGSGTRLTVV.

This clone was counted a few times. The chain couples TRBV6-5 to TRBJ1-1; 8 nucleotides match TRBD1. The CDR3 has 13 amino acids. CDR1 and CDR2 from the germline V gene are MNHEY and SVGAGI. The V and J ends lost 5 bases and 4 bases, in that order; junction bases with no gene match: 3. The CDR3 DNA follows: TGTGCCAGCAGTACTGACAGGGGCACTGAAGCTTTCTTT. Amino acids: CASSTDRGTEAFF.

In regard to this clone: At one end, the junction sequence differs from germline, possibly due to a read error. This sequence joins TRBV5-4 and TRBJ1-2, with D maybe TRBD1 (6 bases). The CDR3 totals 13 residues. Germline V gene data show CDR1 as SGHNT and CDR2 as YYREEE (reference sequence). As DNA, the CDR3 is TGTGCCAGCAGCTTGCGAACAGGGTATGGTTACACCTTC. Protein product: CASSLRTGYGYTF.